Listed below are T cell receptor beta chains from one sample, sequenced in a study of spatial heterogeneity in lung cancer. Each CDR3 protein gets one entry after TCRdb re-called the 5' RACE reads with MiXCR. The repertoire holds roughly 18,000 distinct CDR3 sequences, with about 10% as singletons. The source material was PBMCs, sampled at follow-up. The origin of the receptors is a male donor with early-stage non-small cell lung cancer. CDR3s include the opening cysteine and the closing phenylalanine or tryptophan. D genes are given only for firm matches. Only some rows state a clone size, as once, few, many or a class for expanded clones.

>TRBV20-1|-|many|TRBJ1-6
CSAHGGSDNSPLHF
TGCAGTGCCCATGGAGGGTCAGATAATTCACCCCTCCACTTT
>TRBV16|-|-|TRBJ2-4
CASSQYEGAKNIQYF
TGTGCCAGCAGCCAATACGAGGGAGCCAAAAACATTCAGTACTTC
>TRBV4-2|-|-|TRBJ1-1
CASSQEHTEAFF
TGTGCCAGCAGCCAAGAGCACACTGAAGCTTTCTTT
>TRBV19|TRBD2|many|TRBJ2-1
CASSRTSGSAYNEQFF
TGTGCCAGTAGTCGGACTAGCGGGAGTGCCTACAATGAGCAGTTCTTC
>TRBV20-1|-|-|TRBJ1-3
CSARVGGGNTIYF
TGCAGTGCTAGAGTGGGGGGCGGAAACACCATATATTTT
>TRBV12-3/TRBV12-4|-|medium-sized|TRBJ1-5
CASSFSGESNQPQHF
TGTGCCAGCAGTTTCTCAGGGGAGAGCAATCAGCCCCAGCATTTT
>TRBV5-5|TRBD1|many|TRBJ1-5
CASSLTGGSNQPQHF
TGTGCCAGCAGCTTGACAGGGGGTAGTAATCAGCCCCAGCATTTT
>TRBV2|TRBD1|many|TRBJ2-7
CASSGQGVRYEQYF
TGTGCCAGCAGTGGACAGGGGGTCCGCTACGAGCAGTACTTC
>TRBV7-2|TRBD1|few|TRBJ2-5
CASSAGNRGSNQETQYF
TGTGCCAGCAGCGCCGGGAACAGGGGGAGCAACCAAGAGACCCAGTACTTC
>TRBV5-4|-|few|TRBJ2-1
CASSARGGSSYNEQFF
TGTGCCAGCAGCGCGAGGGGCGGTAGCTCCTACAATGAGCAGTTCTTC
>TRBV6-5|-|many|TRBJ1-6
CASSYRGGSPLHF
TGTGCCAGCAGTTACCGGGGGGGGTCACCCCTCCACTTT
>TRBV2|TRBD1|many|TRBJ2-1
CASSRTGGYNEQFF
TGTGCCAGCAGTCGGACAGGGGGCTACAATGAGCAGTTCTTC
>TRBV6-6|TRBD1|medium-sized|TRBJ1-2
CASSPRTGVNYGYTF
TGTGCCAGCAGTCCGCGGACAGGAGTTAACTATGGCTACACCTTC
>TRBV12-3/TRBV12-4|-|many|TRBJ2-4
CASRGTGNAAKNIQYF
TGTGCCAGCAGAGGAACAGGGAACGCGGCCAAAAACATTCAGTACTTC
>TRBV5-1|TRBD2|many|TRBJ2-1
CASSLESGRARDEQFF
TGCGCCAGCAGCTTGGAAAGCGGGAGGGCCAGAGATGAGCAGTTCTTC
>TRBV7-9|TRBD1|many|TRBJ1-2
CASSSGQGVGYGYTF
TGTGCCAGCAGCTCCGGACAGGGGGTTGGCTATGGCTACACCTTC
>TRBV6-1|TRBD1|few|TRBJ1-5
CASSPEGGGSQPQHF
TGTGCCAGCAGCCCCGAAGGGGGCGGGAGTCAGCCCCAGCATTTT
>TRBV12-3/TRBV12-4|-|few|TRBJ1-5
CASSTEEHQPQHF
TGTGCCAGCAGCACAGAAGAACATCAGCCCCAGCATTTT
>TRBV30|-|-|TRBJ2-3
CAWSVRGGTDTQYF
TGTGCCTGGAGTGTACGAGGGGGCACAGATACGCAGTATTTT
>TRBV12-3/TRBV12-4|-|many|TRBJ2-7
CASSSNSTRRAYEQYF
TGTGCCAGCAGTTCCAATTCTACCCGGCGAGCCTACGAGCAGTACTTC
>TRBV20-1|TRBD2|-|TRBJ2-1
CSARDRLAGGYNEQFF
TGCAGTGCTAGAGATCGCTTAGCGGGAGGATACAATGAGCAGTTCTTC
>TRBV28|-|few|TRBJ1-6
CASTMGTPLHF
TGTGCCTCGACAATGGGGACACCCCTCCACTTT
>TRBV7-9|-|medium-sized|TRBJ2-3
CASSQAGSDRQYF
TGTGCCAGCAGCCAGGCGGGGTCCGATAGGCAGTATTTT